These 20 T cell receptor beta chains share one sample of origin, sequenced in a study of shared clonotypes between healthy human individuals. Some clones are missing from TCRdb's copy, which holds only in-frame ones; the method was immunoSEQ multiplex PCR. The table lists about 1.5 million clones, roughly 96% of them singletons. Sequenced material: naive CD4+ T cells sorted from blood. The subset was: CD45RA+ positively selected. All receptors come from a man under 40 in good health.

The chain couples TRBV15 to TRBJ2-7; tentatively, D is TRBD1 or TRBD2 (6 bases each). The germline V gene has CDR1 LNHNV and CDR2 YYDKDF (reference sequence). The CDR3 totals 15 residues. The V end lost 6 bases, the J end lost 0 bases, and 15 bases lay between the germline ends. CDR3 amino acids: CATRRGDGSSYEQYF. For the CDR3, the DNA is TGTGCCACCAGGAGGGGGGACGGCAGCTCCTACGAGCAGTACTTC.

The chain carries TRBV9 and TRBJ2-1; 13 nucleotides agree with TRBD2. After removal of 2 bases from V and 6 bases from J, the junction contained 8 bases not matched to a gene. The germline V gene has CDR1 SGDLS and CDR2 YYNGEE. The length of the CDR3 is 17 residues. The CDR3 spells CASSVTPGLAGINEQFF. CDR3 nucleotides: TGTGCCAGCAGCGTGACGCCGGGACTAGCGGGAATCAATGAGCAGTTCTTC.

V is TRBV18 and J is TRBJ2-1, with 8 bases that match TRBD1. This CDR3 is 14 amino acids long. V was clipped by 4 bases and J by 7 bases; unmatched bases: 6. Germline assignment: CDR1 KGHSH and CDR2 LQKENI. The CDR3 nucleotides are TGTGCCAGCTCACTCGACAGGGGCAGGAATGAGCAGTTCTTC. Its protein product is CASSLDRGRNEQFF. Full variable domain (remainder filled in from reference TRBV18 and TRBJ2-1): NAGVMQNPRHLVRRRGQEARLRCSPMKGHSHVYWYRQLPEEGLKFMVYLQKENIIDESGMPKERFSAEFPKEGPSILRIQQVVRGDSAAYFCASSLDRGRNEQFFGPGTRLTVL.

The chain combines TRBV7-2 with TRBJ2-7; tentative D call: TRBD2 (5 bases). This CDR3 region has 15 residues. Germline CDR1 is SGHTA and CDR2 is FQGNSA. Trimming removed 2 bases at V and 7 bases at J, with 18 bases between. The CDR3 spells CASSLLGGPSREQYF. The CDR3 DNA sequence: TGTGCCAGCAGCTTACTAGGAGGTCCATCCCGAGAGCAGTACTTC.

This clone was counted only a few times. This rearrangement joins TRBV5-5 to TRBJ1-3; tentative D call: TRBD1 (5 bases). Germline values: CDR1 SGHKS, CDR2 YYEKEE (reference sequence). CDR3 length: 16 residues. V lost 4 bases to trimming and J lost 0 bases, with 14 bases between them. The DNA of the CDR3 is TGTGCCAGCAGCGGGCAGGGAACCAACTCTGGAAACACCATATATTTT. This gives the protein CASSGQGTNSGNTIYF.

The chain has TRBV6-1 and TRBJ2-3; 9 bases align to TRBD1. There are 18 residues in the CDR3. Germline CDR1 MNHNS, CDR2 SASEGT. Trimming cost V 2 bases and J 4 bases; bases outside gene matches: 13. CDR3 loop: CASSEKAMNRGRPDTQYF. CDR3 in DNA: TGTGCCAGCAGTGAAAAAGCCATGAACAGGGGGCGCCCAGATACGCAGTATTTT.

This sequence joins TRBV27 and TRBJ2-3, with TRBD1 as a possible D gene (6 bases). The CDR3 spans 15 residues. V was pared by 6 bases and J by 0 bases, with 13 bases between. Germline CDR1 MNHEY, CDR2 SMNVEV (reference sequence). The CDR3 region is CASSYYRDSTDTQYF. CDR3 bases: TGTGCCAGCAGCTATTACAGGGATAGCACAGATACGCAGTATTTT.

This chain uses TRBV5-3 with TRBJ2-7, with D hard to call. TRBV5-3 has ORF status, its function being uncertain. V was shortened by 7 bases and J by 4 bases, with 15 bases between the two germline ends. This CDR3 region has 13 residues. CDR3 DNA: TGTGCCAGAGCCACCTCTCCCGCATACGAGCAGTACTTC. Translating gives CARATSPAYEQYF.

V gene TRBV2 combines with J gene TRBJ2-5, with 7 positions matching TRBD1. V dropped 6 bases and J dropped 4; count of bases not matched to a gene: 8. This CDR3 is 14 amino acids long. CDR1 is SNHLY, CDR2 FYNNEI, per germline. The chain's CDR3 is CASRQTGFGETQYF. In DNA, the CDR3 is TGTGCCAGCAGACAGACAGGGTTTGGAGAGACCCAGTACTTC.

The chain uses TRBV5-4 and TRBJ2-7, with D tentatively TRBD1 (6 bases). The germline V gene encodes CDR1 SGHNT and CDR2 YYREEE (reference sequence). The CDR3 consists of 13 residues. The ends were cut back, 1 base at V and 4 bases at J, with 9 bases in the middle. CDR3 residues: CASSLHRVYEQYF. The CDR3 DNA reads TGTGCCAGCAGCTTGCACAGGGTTTACGAGCAGTACTTC.

The rearrangement uses TRBV27 and TRBJ2-1; 12 bases are shared with TRBD2. Germline V gives CDR1 MNHEY, CDR2 SMNVEV (reference sequence). The length of the CDR3 is 17 residues. Unmatched junction bases numbered 10, after V lost 6 bases and J lost 4 bases. The CDR3 here is CASSPTSGRPPYNEQFF. DNA for the CDR3: TGTGCCAGCAGCCCAACTAGCGGGAGGCCCCCTTACAATGAGCAGTTCTTC.

The rearrangement uses TRBV10-3 and TRBJ1-5; D is unresolved. The V end lost 2 bases, the J end lost 3 bases, and 5 bases lay between the germline ends. This CDR3 is built from 13 residues. Germline values: CDR1 ENHRY, CDR2 SYGVKD. CDR3 residues: CAISEDNNQPQHF. The CDR3 bases are TGTGCCATCAGTGAGGACAACAATCAGCCCCAGCATTTT.

V is TRBV28 and J is TRBJ1-5; the D gene is possibly TRBD1 (6 bases). This CDR3 region has 16 residues. Germline-derived CDR1 and CDR2 are MDHEN and SYDVKM. V lost 5 bases to trimming and J lost 3 bases, with 17 bases between them. The CDR3 is CASSPAGVGNNQPQHF. CDR3 DNA sequence: TGTGCCAGCAGTCCCGCAGGGGTCGGGAACAATCAGCCCCAGCATTTT.

This chain connects TRBV27 to TRBJ1-1; 9 bases fit TRBD1. There are 16 residues in the CDR3. CDR1 is MNHEY and CDR2 is SMNVEV in the germline V gene (reference sequence). The J segment lost 5 bases and the V segment lost 5 bases, leaving 12 bases of the junction unmatched. The CDR3 DNA sequence: TGTGCCAGCAGTCCAGGGGACAGGGTATGGCCTACTGAAGCTTTCTTT. This translates into CASSPGDRVWPTEAFF.

This clone was recorded once. The chain couples TRBV25-1 to TRBJ2-5; D could derive from TRBD1 or TRBD2 (5 bases each). Germline-derived CDR1 and CDR2 are MGHDK and SYGVNS. The CDR3 length is 16 residues. V lost 6 bases, J lost 1 base, and 18 bases lay in between. CDR3 protein: CASRSGEGLRQETQYF. The DNA of the CDR3 is TGTGCCAGCAGATCCGGAGAGGGGCTGCGCCAAGAGACCCAGTACTTC.

The chain couples TRBV5-4 to TRBJ2-7, with D possibly TRBD1 on 6 matching bases. V lost 3 bases and J lost 2, with 15 bases in between. This CDR3 contains 15 residues. CDR1 and CDR2 (germline): SGHNT, YYREEE (reference sequence). CDR3 amino acids: CASSYTGTKTYEQYF. The CDR3 region has the DNA TGTGCCAGCAGCTACACAGGGACAAAGACCTACGAGCAGTACTTC.

The V call is TRBV6-6, the J call TRBJ2-1, with D tentatively TRBD2 (6 bases). V was pared by 2 bases and J by 14 bases, with 13 bases between. Germline V gives CDR1 MNHNY, CDR2 SVGAGI (reference sequence). The CDR3 is 12 amino acids. CDR3 loop: CASSYAGTQEFF. In DNA, the CDR3 is TGTGCCAGCAGTTACGCGGGAACCCAGGAGTTCTTC.

The chain couples TRBV5-6 to TRBJ2-5, with D unresolved. Trimming cost V 7 bases and J 2 bases, with 15 bases left between them. The CDR3 loop spans 14 amino acids. The germline V gene has CDR1 SGHDT and CDR2 YYEEEE. This CDR3 is CASRPLTLQETQYF. The CDR3 DNA reads TGTGCCAGCCGACCATTGACCTTACAAGAGACCCAGTACTTC.

Points on this clone: Other DNA sequences in this sample translate to the same CDR3. V usage is TRBV29-1 and J usage is TRBJ2-5; tentatively, D is TRBD1 (5 bases). The CDR3 has 12 residues. Germline V CDR1 and CDR2: SQVTM, ANQGSEA. The V end lost 6 bases, the J end lost 2 bases, and 10 bases lay between the germline ends. CDR3 region: CSVDTQQETQYF. As DNA, the CDR3 is TGCAGCGTGGACACGCAACAAGAGACCCAGTACTTC.

This rearrangement joins TRBV6-5 to TRBJ2-1; 10 positions match TRBD2. The germline gives CDR1 MNHEY, CDR2 SVGAGI. This CDR3 has 16 residues. Unmatched junction bases numbered 8, after V lost 2 bases and J lost 7 bases. The CDR3, as DNA: TGTGCCAGCAGTTACGCGGCTAGCGGGAGTCGAAATGAGCAGTTCTTC. Residues: CASSYAASGSRNEQFF.